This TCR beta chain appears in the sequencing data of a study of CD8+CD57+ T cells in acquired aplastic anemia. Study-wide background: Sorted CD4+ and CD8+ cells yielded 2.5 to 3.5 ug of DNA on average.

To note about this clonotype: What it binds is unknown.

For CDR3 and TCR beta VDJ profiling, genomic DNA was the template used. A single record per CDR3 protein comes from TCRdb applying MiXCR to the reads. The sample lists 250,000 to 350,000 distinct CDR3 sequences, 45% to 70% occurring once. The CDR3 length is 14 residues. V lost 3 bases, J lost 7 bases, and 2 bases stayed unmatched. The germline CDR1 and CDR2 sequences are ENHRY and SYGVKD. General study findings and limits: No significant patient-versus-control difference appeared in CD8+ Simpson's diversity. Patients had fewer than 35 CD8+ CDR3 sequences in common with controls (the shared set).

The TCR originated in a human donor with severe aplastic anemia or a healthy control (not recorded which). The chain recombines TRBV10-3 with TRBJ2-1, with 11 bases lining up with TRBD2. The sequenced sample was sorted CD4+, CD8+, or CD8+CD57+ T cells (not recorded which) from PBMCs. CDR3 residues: CAISDSGGANEQFF. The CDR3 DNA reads TGTGCCATCAGTGATAGCGGGGGGGCAAATGAGCAGTTCTTC.